Listed below are T cell receptor beta chains from one sample, sequenced in a study of blood T cell repertoires in COVID-19. The table came from immunoSEQ multiplex PCR; TCRdb's copy has only in-frame clones and leaves some out. The repertoire includes 200,000 to 250,000 clones, about 85% of them detected once, and 2.5% to 3% sits in the top ten. Material: PBMCs or T cells enriched from blood (not recorded which). These TCRs come from a woman in her twenties or thirties who had recovered from COVID-19. Each CDR3 is given with its conserved first and last residue. Fields, in order: J gene, V gene, D gene, clone size, CDR3 protein, CDR3 DNA. The D gene is left open where the match is weak. Some rows mark clone size as missing; the rest say once, few, many or name a class of expanded clone.

>TRBJ1-2|TRBV29-1|TRBD1|.
CSVTVDRSSFYGYTF
TGCAGCGTTACCGTGGACAGGTCGTCCTTCTATGGCTACACCTTC
>TRBJ2-3|TRBV4-3|TRBD2|.
CASSLGERGADTQYF
TGCGCCAGCAGCCTCGGGGAGCGGGGGGCAGATACGCAGTATTTT
>TRBJ2-6|TRBV2|.|.
CASSERRPRGSGANVLTF
TGTGCCAGCAGTGAAAGGAGGCCACGGGGCTCTGGGGCCAACGTCCTGACTTTC
>TRBJ2-7|TRBV9|.|.
CASSQGPGYEQYF
TGTGCCAGCAGTCAGGGTCCGGGTTACGAGCAGTACTTC
>TRBJ2-5|TRBV27|.|.
CASSLSSQETQYF
TGTGCCAGCAGTTTATCCTCCCAAGAGACCCAGTACTTC
>TRBJ1-1|TRBV19|TRBD1|.
CASSFNRDREAFF
TGTGCCAGTAGTTTTAACCGGGACAGAGAAGCTTTCTTT
>TRBJ1-2|TRBV5-6|TRBD1|.
CASSGQRGQVEKGTF
TGTGCCAGCAGCGGGCAACGGGGACAGGTGGAAAAAGGCACCTTC
>TRBJ1-5|TRBV18|TRBD1|.
CASSPRTGGNQPQHF
TGTGCCAGCTCACCACGGACAGGGGGAAATCAGCCCCAGCATTTT
>TRBJ2-1|TRBV6-4|TRBD2|once
CASSGTSGGANEQFF
TGTGCCAGCAGTGGGACTAGCGGGGGGGCCAATGAGCAGTTCTTC
>TRBJ2-5|TRBV3-1/TRBV3-2|TRBD1|once
CASSQRGQGPQETQYF
TGTGCCAGCAGCCAACGTGGACAGGGCCCTCAAGAGACCCAGTACTTC
>TRBJ1-1|TRBV14|.|.
CASSRGGTGRMNTEAFF
TGTGCCAGCAGCCGAGGAGGCACAGGGCGCATGAACACTGAAGCTTTCTTT
>TRBJ2-7|TRBV6-5|.|.
CASSYSLGVHEQYF
TGTGCCAGCAGTTACTCATTGGGAGTCCACGAGCAGTACTTC
>TRBJ1-4|TRBV6-5|TRBD1|.
CASSYGVRGEEKLFF
TGTGCCAGCAGTTACGGAGTCAGGGGGGAAGAAAAACTGTTTTTT
>TRBJ1-2|TRBV3-1/TRBV3-2|.|.
CASSPLATSAGSGGGYTF
TGTGCCAGCAGCCCCCTAGCTACCTCGGCAGGTTCCGGTGGTGGCTACACCTTC
>TRBJ2-3|TRBV4-2|.|.
CASSQQGLPDTQYF
TGTGCCAGCAGCCAACAGGGCCTCCCAGATACGCAGTATTTT
>TRBJ2-7|TRBV12-3/TRBV12-4|.|.
CASSHRAEQYF
TGTGCCAGCAGTCACAGGGCTGAGCAGTACTTC
>TRBJ1-6|TRBV2|.|once
CASTWGTRIVDSPLHF
TGTGCCAGCACTTGGGGGACTCGGATCGTGGATTCACCCCTCCACTTT
>TRBJ2-5|TRBV6-6|TRBD2|.
CASSLAGGQETQYF
TGTGCCAGCAGCCTAGCGGGGGGGCAAGAGACCCAGTACTTC
>TRBJ1-1|TRBV5-6|.|.
CATRAWGPGGEAFF
TGTGCCACTCGTGCCTGGGGGCCAGGTGGTGAAGCTTTCTTT
>TRBJ2-7|TRBV6-5|.|.
CASSYGGNTYEQYF
TGTGCCAGCAGTTACGGCGGGAATACCTACGAGCAGTACTTC
>TRBJ2-2|TRBV7-2|TRBD2|once
CASSLTSGGAFGELFF
TGTGCCAGCAGCTTAACTAGCGGGGGGGCTTTCGGGGAGCTGTTTTTT
>TRBJ2-4|TRBV7-3|.|few
CASSRGASKNIQYF
TGTGCCAGCAGCCGGGGGGCTTCCAAAAACATTCAGTACTTC
>TRBJ2-7|TRBV5-1|.|.
CASSLAGISSEQYF
TGCGCCAGCAGCTTGGCAGGGATATCGAGCGAGCAGTACTTC
>TRBJ2-5|TRBV5-1|TRBD2|.
CASSLVQTSGGAEWYF
TGCGCCAGCAGCTTGGTTCAGACTAGCGGTGGGGCTGAGTGGTACTTC
>TRBJ2-1|TRBV2|TRBD2|.
CASRDYRLAGGNYEQFF
TGTGCCAGCAGAGACTACCGACTAGCGGGGGGCAACTATGAGCAGTTCTTC